This is a list of T cell receptor beta chains from one sample in a study of Graves' ophthalmopathy and Graves' hyperthyroidism. TCRdb independently ran MiXCR on the multiplex PCR reads; one entry per CDR3 protein. Of over a million distinct CDR3 sequences in the sample, 35% to 45% were seen once. Sequencing was carried out using peripheral blood or thyroid tissue (not recorded which). The receptors here all came from an adult man with Graves' hyperthyroidism. CDR3s leave out the opening cysteine and the closing phenylalanine or tryptophan.

j_gene | v_gene | CDR3aa
TRBJ1-1 | TRBV9 | ASSVAGGADTEAF
TRBJ1-2 | TRBV4-3 | ASSQDLPGTGPGYT
TRBJ2-7 | TRBV15 | ATSSNTESSYEQY
TRBJ1-4 | TRBV6-5 | ASSYGGGTSEKLF
TRBJ1-2 | TRBV5-1 | ASSLVGTGVNYGYT
TRBJ2-3 | TRBV2 | ASSVLRSTDTQY
TRBJ2-5 | TRBV29-1 | SVDGDRQETQY
TRBJ2-2 | TRBV4-3 | ASSQDRTSGSNRGTGELF
TRBJ1-6 | TRBV10-1 | ASSDLTGGTSPPH
TRBJ1-1 | TRBV4-1 | ASSPNQGWQGTEAF
TRBJ2-7 | TRBV4-3 | ASSPAPGQTYEQY
TRBJ2-7 | TRBV28 | ASSLWFYRARNSYEQY
TRBJ2-5 | TRBV20-1 | SARDLRSQETQY
TRBJ1-4 | TRBV2 | ASGGTANEKLF
TRBJ1-6 | TRBV3-1 | ASSQGGTGNSPLH
TRBJ1-2 | TRBV29-1 | SVDGDRGRYNGYT
TRBJ1-3 | TRBV5-1 | ASSSDLGGNTIY
TRBJ2-2 | TRBV6-4 | ASTQTGGAGELF
TRBJ1-6 | TRBV6-6 | ASSSTGENSPLH
TRBJ2-7 | TRBV7-2 | ASSLYRVNEQY
TRBJ2-7 | TRBV9 | ASSVGVSPLGEQY
TRBJ1-2 | TRBV7-2 | ASSRGETGNT
TRBJ1-5 | TRBV19 | AEGQGNQPQH
TRBJ2-2 | TRBV20-1 | SAPTGELF
TRBJ2-5 | TRBV27 | ASSLSGRETQY
TRBJ2-7 | TRBV11-2 | ASSLDVGTKY
TRBJ2-7 | TRBV13 | ASSEGGQGVYYEQY
TRBJ2-5 | TRBV7-2 | ASSLVQGLETQY
TRBJ2-7 | TRBV15 | ATSSYGSLYEQY
TRBJ2-2 | TRBV7-9 | ASSFGRGGRTGELF
TRBJ1-5 | TRBV20-1 | SARGQEGARPQH
TRBJ1-5 | TRBV30 | AWRGQGRNQPQH
TRBJ1-5 | TRBV29-1 | SVGGQGYNQPQH
TRBJ2-5 | TRBV9 | VSSVGSSGRVEGTQY
TRBJ1-3 | TRBV10-3 | ASSYSRLGAGNTIY
TRBJ1-1 | TRBV5-6 | ASSLEGITEAF
TRBJ2-7 | TRBV4-2 | ASSQLTGREQY
TRBJ1-5 | TRBV5-1 | ASSWGDADHGPQH
TRBJ2-5 | TRBV20-1 | SARGLLAVETQY
TRBJ2-2 | TRBV20-1 | SASRGITEELF
TRBJ1-5 | TRBV2 | ASSAGVGDFQPQH
TRBJ1-1 | TRBV12-3/TRBV12-4 | ASSTPGLKTTEAF
TRBJ1-5 | TRBV6-5 | ASRTEGAGRQPQH
TRBJ1-2 | TRBV9 | ASSPRQGLGYT
TRBJ2-7 | TRBV20-1 | SARPLDRVSYEQY
TRBJ2-7 | TRBV2 | ASRTSGGYEQY
TRBJ2-7 | TRBV7-8 | ASILGGAYEQY
TRBJ2-5 | TRBV7-8 | ASTPPPSSRETQY
TRBJ1-2 | TRBV29-1 | SVVRGEGYT